The 27 T cell receptor beta chains presented below share a single source sample, sequenced in a study of Ad26.COV2.S vaccination and SARS-CoV-2 variants. TCRdb keeps only in-frame clones here, not all; method: immunoSEQ multiplex PCR. The repertoire holds around 370,000 clones, just over 90% seen once, with 3.9% in the top ten. The material was peripheral blood, obtained after recovery from COVID-19. The receptors come from a human donor who had recovered from COVID-19.

The V call is TRBV7-2, the J call TRBJ1-1; D ambiguous. The CDR3 contains 14 residues. The V end lost 7 bases, the J end lost 0 bases, and 12 bases lay between the germline ends. The V gene's germline CDR1 is SGHTA and CDR2 FQGNSA. The CDR3 DNA is TGTGCCAGCACCCGTCCCAATATGAACACTGAAGCTTTCTTT. This encodes CASTRPNMNTEAFF.

The chain couples TRBV25-1 to TRBJ1-2, with 9 bases aligning to TRBD1. The CDR3 has 14 amino acids. CDR1 and CDR2 (germline): MGHDK, SYGVNS. V lost 4 bases, J lost 3 bases, and 3 bases stayed unmatched. CDR3 in amino acids: CASSGTGDDYGYTF. The CDR3 DNA reads TGTGCCAGCAGTGGGACAGGGGATGACTATGGCTACACCTTC.

A few counts support this clone. The V and J genes are TRBV19 and TRBJ1-5; D perhaps matches TRBD1 (6 bases). Looked up from germline, CDR1 is LNHDA and CDR2 is SQIVND (reference sequence). V lost 7 bases and J 6 bases, leaving 25 bases between the germline ends. This CDR3 is built from 17 residues. CDR3 loop: CASTSPGDTRSGQPQHF. The CDR3 nucleotides read TGTGCCAGTACCTCACCCGGGGACACCCGGTCGGGTCAGCCCCAGCATTTT.

The rearrangement joins TRBV9 to TRBJ2-3; no definite D call. From germline, CDR1 is SGDLS and CDR2 YYNGEE. The V gene lost 4 bases and the J gene lost 6 bases, with 6 bases spanning the gap. CDR3 length: 11 amino acids. For the CDR3, the DNA is TGTGCCAGCAGCCTTGGGGATACGCAGTATTTT. Protein product: CASSLGDTQYF.

The chain couples TRBV20-1 to TRBJ1-1, with TRBD1 matching over 7 bases. Germline V CDR1 and CDR2: DFQATT, SNEGSKA (reference sequence). V lost 6 bases and J lost 3; bases outside the gene matches: 1. The CDR3 is 11 amino acids. The CDR3: CSAGTDTEAFF. The DNA for the CDR3 is TGCAGTGCCGGGACAGACACTGAAGCTTTCTTT.

This rearrangement joins TRBV11-2 to TRBJ2-3; no reliable D call. This CDR3 is built from 15 residues. Trimming stripped 3 bases from V and 1 base from J, with 11 bases between. Germline values: CDR1 SGHAT, CDR2 FQNNGV. The CDR3 coding sequence is TGTGCCAGCAGCTTTAAGGGTCTGGGCACAGATACGCAGTATTTT. Protein: CASSFKGLGTDTQYF. The whole variable domain, remainder taken from reference TRBV11-2 and TRBJ2-3, is EAGVAQSPRYKIIEKRQSVAFWCNPISGHATLYWYQQILGQGPKLLIQFQNNGVVDDSQLPKDRFSAERLKGVDSTLKIQPAKLEDSAVYLCASSFKGLGTDTQYFGPGTRLTVL.

This chain uses TRBV9 with TRBJ1-1, with a possible D match to TRBD1 (6 bases). The CDR3 extends over 13 amino acids. The V and J ends lost 2 bases and 7 bases respectively, with 12 bases between them. Germline CDR1 SGDLS, CDR2 YYNGEE. This CDR3 is CASSVPGGGEAFF. The DNA for the CDR3 is TGTGCCAGCAGCGTCCCCGGGGGCGGTGAAGCTTTCTTT.

V is TRBV7-9 and J is TRBJ2-5; D uncertain. The CDR3 length is 12 residues. The germline V and J ends were trimmed by 5 bases and 1 base, with 5 bases remaining between them. Per germline, CDR1 SEHNR and CDR2 FQNEAQ (reference sequence). The CDR3 bases are TGTGCCAGCAGCCCCCGCCAAGAGACCCAGTACTTC. Amino acids: CASSPRQETQYF.

The J gene is TRBJ1-4, the V gene TRBV9, with 10 positions matching TRBD1. V shed 3 bases, J shed 3 bases, and the junction held 2 bases outside the gene matches. The CDR3 runs to 15 residues. Germline lookup yields CDR1 SGDLS and CDR2 YYNGEE. The CDR3 sequence: CASSGGTGANEKLFF. The CDR3 DNA sequence: TGTGCCAGCAGCGGGGGGACAGGGGCTAATGAAAAACTGTTTTTT. Variable domain in full (rest from reference TRBV9 and TRBJ1-4): DSGVTQTPKHLITATGQRVTLRCSPRSGDLSVYWYQQSLDQGLQFLIQYYNGEERAKGNILERFSAQQFPDLHSELNLSSLELGDSALYFCASSGGTGANEKLFFGSGTQLSVL.

The J gene is TRBJ1-4, the V gene TRBV4-3; 9 nucleotides agree with TRBD1. Losses at the gene ends were 0 bases for V and 2 bases for J; bases not matched to a gene: 1. The CDR3 length is 16 residues. CDR1 LGHNA and CDR2 YSLEER come from the germline V gene. As DNA, the CDR3 is TGCGCCAGCAGCCAAGACGGACAGGGGACTAATGAAAAACTGTTTTTT. Protein product: CASSQDGQGTNEKLFF.

The chain employs TRBV27 and TRBJ1-3; TRBD1 might be the D (6 bases). Germline CDR1 MNHEY, CDR2 SMNVEV (reference sequence). This CDR3 region has 15 residues. V lost 2 bases, J lost 2 bases, and 10 bases lay in between. The CDR3 region is CASSLTQGTGNTIYF. CDR3 coding DNA: TGTGCCAGCAGTTTAACGCAGGGGACTGGAAACACCATATATTTT.

The chain uses TRBV7-8 and TRBJ1-2, with 9 positions matching TRBD1. The trim removed 5 bases at V and 2 bases at J, leaving 6 bases unmatched. Germline V gene data show CDR1 as SGHVS and CDR2 as FQNEAQ. This CDR3 has 15 amino acids. DNA for the CDR3: TGTGCCAGCAGCCATACAGGGGGCGCGAACTATGGCTACACCTTC. Amino acid sequence: CASSHTGGANYGYTF.

The chain carries TRBV10-1 and TRBJ2-5, with no clear D. V was trimmed by 6 bases and J by 1 base, leaving 6 bases between them. The CDR3 loop spans 12 amino acids. CDR1 is WNHNN, CDR2 SYGVQD, per germline (reference sequence). The CDR3 DNA reads as TGCGCCAGCAGACCGACCCAAGAGACCCAGTACTTC. Translating it yields CASRPTQETQYF.

The gene calls are TRBV6-5 and TRBJ2-7; D remains unclear. Trimming took off 2 bases at V and 2 bases at J, with 7 bases between the two ends. This CDR3 comprises 13 residues. CDR1 and CDR2 from the germline V gene are MNHEY and SVGAGI. The CDR3 DNA reads TGTGCCAGCAGTTACGGGGTGCCCTACGAGCAGTACTTC. The encoded protein is CASSYGVPYEQYF.

The chain recombines TRBV5-4 with TRBJ2-5; weak D call: TRBD1 (6 bases). V lost 0 bases and J 2 bases, leaving 8 bases between the germline ends. Germline V lookup: CDR1 SGHNT, CDR2 YYREEE (reference sequence). The CDR3 covers 14 residues. The CDR3 DNA follows: TGTGCCAGCAGCTTGGGGACAGTACAAGAGACCCAGTACTTC. This sequence encodes CASSLGTVQETQYF.

The chain uses TRBV12-5 and TRBJ1-1; no clear D. Trimming removed 7 bases at V and 6 bases at J, with 9 bases between. Germline assignment: CDR1 LGHNT and CDR2 FRNRAP. The CDR3 contains 11 residues. Here the CDR3 reads CASERSPEAFF. CDR3 nucleotide sequence: TGTGCTAGTGAGAGGAGCCCTGAAGCTTTCTTT. Filled out from reference TRBV12-5 and TRBJ1-1, the complete variable domain reads DARVTQTPRHKVTEMGQEVTMRCQPILGHNTVFWYRQTMMQGLELLAYFRNRAPLDDSGMPKDRFSAEMPDATLATLKIQPSEPRDSAVYFCASERSPEAFFGQGTRLTVV.

The chain is built from TRBV19 and TRBJ1-2; no reliable D call. CDR1 and CDR2 (germline): LNHDA, SQIVND (reference sequence). CDR3 length equals 15 residues. The V gene lost 2 bases and the J gene lost 0 bases, with 10 bases spanning the gap. CDR3 sequence (DNA): TGTGCCAGTAGTATATCGAGCAGCCCTAACTATGGCTACACCTTC. Protein: CASSISSSPNYGYTF.

The genes are TRBV5-1 and TRBJ2-2, with D possibly matching TRBD1 (5 bases). V lost 3 bases to trimming and J lost 6 bases, with 18 bases between them. CDR1 is SGHRS and CDR2 is YFSETQ in the germline V gene. The CDR3 is 16 residues long. The CDR3: CASSSSWQGVSGELFF. The CDR3 DNA follows: TGCGCCAGCAGCTCAAGTTGGCAGGGCGTATCCGGGGAGCTGTTTTTT.

The chain combines TRBV10-3 with TRBJ2-1; the D is unclear. V gave up 6 bases and J gave up 6 bases, with 6 bases separating them. Germline assignment: CDR1 ENHRY and CDR2 SYGVKD. The CDR3 is 11 residues long. This chain's CDR3 is CAIRRVNEQFF. The CDR3 DNA is TGTGCCATCAGAAGGGTCAATGAGCAGTTCTTC.

The chain joins TRBV6-2 or TRBV6-3 to TRBJ2-7; TRBD1 agrees at 7 bases. V was pared by 2 bases and J by 2 bases, with 6 bases of the junction left unmatched. The CDR3 covers 15 residues. The germline CDR1 and CDR2 sequences are MNHEY and SVGEGT. For the CDR3, the DNA is TGTGCCAGCAGTTACCCCTTTGACAGGGCCTACGAGCAGTACTTC. Translating it yields CASSYPFDRAYEQYF.

This chain's CDR3 is CATRGRWPSEAFF. Written as DNA, the CDR3 is TGTGCCACCCGGGGCCGGTGGCCTTCTGAAGCTTTCTTT. V usage is TRBV12-3 or TRBV12-4 and J usage is TRBJ1-1; a weak D match, TRBD1 (5 bases). With 10 bases removed from V and 6 bases from J, the gap between germline ends came to 18 bases. CDR3 length equals 13 residues.

CDR3 region: CASSYSIARQGAELFF. DNA of the CDR3: TGTGCCAGCAGTTACTCGATCGCCCGTCAGGGAGCGGAGCTGTTTTTT. The V gene is TRBV6-5, the J gene TRBJ2-2; D is tentatively TRBD1 or TRBD2 (5 bases each). V was shortened by 0 bases and J by 10 bases, with 18 bases between the two germline ends. The CDR3 spans 16 residues. From germline, CDR1 is MNHEY and CDR2 SVGAGI.

The chain is built from TRBV6-5 and TRBJ1-2; TRBD1 matches 9 bases. V was clipped by 6 bases and J by 4 bases; unmatched bases: 9. The CDR3 length is 15 residues. Germline CDR1 MNHEY, CDR2 SVGAGI. This chain's CDR3 is CASSPSGTGTYGYTF. In DNA, the CDR3 is TGTGCCAGCAGCCCCAGCGGGACAGGGACCTATGGCTACACCTTC.

The genes are TRBV19 and TRBJ1-5; no firm D call. The germline CDR1 and CDR2 sequences are LNHDA and SQIVND (reference sequence). V lost 3 bases and J 7 bases, leaving 13 bases between the germline ends. The CDR3 is 14 amino acids. CDR3 in amino acids: CASSIFGVGQPQHF. CDR3 in DNA: TGTGCCAGTAGTATCTTTGGGGTGGGACAGCCCCAGCATTTT.

Regarding this clone: An end of the junction does not agree with germline; a read error may underlie this. The rearrangement links TRBV5-1 to TRBJ1-4; D remains ambiguous. Germline V lookup: CDR1 SGHRS, CDR2 YFSETQ. The CDR3 contains 16 residues. The CDR3 nucleotides are TGCGCCAGCAGCTTGGACCCGCGGGGTGTTGGTGAAAACCTGTTTTTT. It is translated as CASSLDPRGVGENLFF.

The V and J genes are TRBV27 and TRBJ2-7; D perhaps matches TRBD2 (5 bases). The CDR3 has 12 amino acids. Germline CDR1 is MNHEY and CDR2 is SMNVEV (reference sequence). Trimming stripped 10 bases from V and 0 bases from J, with 10 bases between. The CDR3 loop is CANSRDSYEQYF. The DNA for the CDR3 is TGTGCCAACAGCCGGGACTCCTACGAGCAGTACTTC.

The genes are TRBV5-1 and TRBJ2-7, with D maybe TRBD2 (6 bases). The germline CDR1 and CDR2 sequences are SGHRS and YFSETQ. V was trimmed by 4 bases and J by 7 bases, leaving 21 bases between them. The CDR3 has 15 residues. This chain's CDR3 is CASSRLPGESQEQYF. CDR3 DNA sequence: TGCGCCAGCAGCCGATTACCGGGGGAATCGCAAGAGCAGTACTTC.